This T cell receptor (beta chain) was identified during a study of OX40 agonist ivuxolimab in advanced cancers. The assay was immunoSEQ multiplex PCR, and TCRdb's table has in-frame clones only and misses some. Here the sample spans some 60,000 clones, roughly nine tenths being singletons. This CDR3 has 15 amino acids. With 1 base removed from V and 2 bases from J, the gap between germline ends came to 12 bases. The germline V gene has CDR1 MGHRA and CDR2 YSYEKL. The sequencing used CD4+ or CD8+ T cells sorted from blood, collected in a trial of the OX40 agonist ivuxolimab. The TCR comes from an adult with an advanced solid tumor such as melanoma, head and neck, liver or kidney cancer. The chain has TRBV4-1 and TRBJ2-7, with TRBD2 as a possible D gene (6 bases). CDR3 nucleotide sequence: TGCGCCAGCAGCCAAGTACGGGGGAGTACCTACGAGCAGTACTTC. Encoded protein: CASSQVRGSTYEQYF.